One T cell receptor beta chain is described in this entry. What antigen it recognizes has not been identified. In total, 500 to 700 healthy bone marrow donors made up the cohort. At the time of sampling, every cohort member was nominally healthy, though immune exposures that went unrecorded were likely present. The donor was CMV seronegative and belonged to the group of 352 seronegative cohort members. Each donor provided a peripheral blood sample, and peripheral blood mononuclear cells were used for TCR beta sequencing. The Qiagen DNeasy Blood Extraction Kit was used to extract genomic DNA from the blood cell samples. Library prep was done by the immunoSEQ multiplex PCR assay. A mixture of 60 forward primers for TCR Vbeta segments and 13 reverse primers for TCR Jbeta segments was used in the multiplex PCR. The CDR3 region of rearranged TCR beta genes was amplified from genomic DNA by a multiplex PCR assay. The Illumina HiSeq System was used to sequence the amplified TCR beta libraries as 87-base-pair reads. Turning to the authors' computational methods: In a later analysis, roughly 80 million unique TCR beta chains were counted across the roughly 610 repertoires, and approximately 11 million of these chains were shared by at least two donors. Raw reads were error-corrected and collapsed into unique sequences by a nearest-neighbor algorithm in which closely related sequences were merged to remove PCR and sequencing errors. To assign V, D and J gene segments, CDR3 sequences were aligned to IMGT reference sequences. For a sequence to be retained, at least a six-nucleotide match to both a V gene segment and a J gene segment was required. A rearrangement was called productive if the CDR3 had no stop codons and remained in frame with V and J, and every other rearrangement was called non-productive. CDR3 was defined according to IMGT convention as the region running from the second conserved V-encoded cysteine to the conserved J-encoded phenylalanine. The earlier analysis of 500 to 600 of the donors excluded sequences that lacked an unambiguous match to a single V gene segment. In an earlier analysis of almost 600 of the donors, a V segment was called functional when productive rearrangements were above 56.7%, and segregating when the standard deviation between donors exceeded 5%. A statistical classification framework was developed to diagnose cytomegalovirus status using the catalog of TCR beta chain sequences. A later analysis assigned V and J genes by comparing TCR nucleotide sequences with IMGT/GENE-DB human TR gene sequences. Using the TCRdist pipeline, a later analysis assigned CDR3 sequences along with most-parsimonious VDJ recombination scenarios. In a later analysis, each TCR beta chain was defined by its CDR3 amino acid sequence together with its V-gene family, and reads without a unique V-gene family were excluded. In a later analysis, fewer than 650 highly shared, low-generation-probability nucleotide sequences were removed to address suspected cross-contamination and a sequencing artifact. For each public chain, a later analysis derived a clonal expansion index from normalized ranks of inferred template counts within each repertoire. In a later analysis, generation probabilities were computed with a VDJ recombination model fitted to out-of-frame rearrangements, and the resulting probabilities were checked against IGoR. In a later analysis, TCR-TCR, TCR-HLA and TCR-CMV co-occurrence was scored with hypergeometric tests, and a repertoire-size bias correction was applied to TCR pairs. In a later analysis, false discovery rates were estimated by permuting HLA or CMV assignments 20 times. In a later analysis, co-occurring TCRs were grouped using DBSCAN, and TCRdist sequence similarity was added for clustering within HLA-allele-positive subsets. Repertoires with fewer than 30,000 or more than 120,000 public chains were left out of co-occurrence clustering, as were a handful of repertoires with anomalous nucleotide sharing. The immuneACCESS repertoire file appears here via TCRdb, limited to in-frame rearrangements. These files lack a portion of the clones; in checked studies, under half of the deficit traces to unresolved V genes, and the cause of the others is not known. V, J and clone size were drawn from that table, and D and trimming were deduced from the DNA. The table for this sample records 130,000 or so clones. The ten largest clones take up around 1.5% of the sample.

This record comes from a study of cytomegalovirus exposure and HLA in healthy donors (dated by TCRdb to the late 2010s). For context, the study as a whole: An earlier analysis of 587 of the donors reported under 300 Gb of sequence data and 95 million to 140 million unique TCR beta sequences obtained from about 200 million T cells. Rather than drawing on any new phenotypic data, the later analysis identified candidate immune exposures from TCR beta sequences and the way those sequences occurred across donors. Every discovery cohort repertoire had been produced on one sequencing platform. Of the 300 to 450 genotyped donors, 65% to 90% were placed in the genetic ancestry cluster associated with self-reported Caucasian donors. An earlier analysis of approximately 630 of the donors applied high-throughput TCR beta sequencing to assess whether each TCR beta V gene segment acted as functional or pseudogenic. The study profiled the T cell repertoires of 550 to 700 subjects by immunosequencing and related them to cytomegalovirus serostatus. High-throughput TCR immunosequencing, statistical association of individual TCRs with disease status, and machine learning were combined to predict cytomegalovirus infection status. A later analysis re-examined previously published TCR beta repertoires from about 670 donors and added high-resolution HLA genotyping to investigate patterns of TCR occurrence. Four to six DR-DQ haplotypes were handled as single units for association and clustering, since linkage in the cohort was strong. Among about 370 genotyped donors of the cohort, an average of around 220,000 unique TCR beta nucleotide sequences was sequenced per donor, of which approximately 19% were non-productive. In a later genetic analysis, genome-wide SNP genotypes for about 55% of the 666 donors were used, and that subset was treated as a discovery cohort. Typing coverage differed by locus: A, B, C, DRB1 and DQB1 were typed in roughly 629-630 donors, DQA1 in roughly 510, DPA1 in 600 to 610, and DPB1 in about 450. Class I and class II HLA loci were covered by the typing at four-digit resolution. The study aimed to test whether signatures of past pathogen exposure could be identified by cataloging public T cell receptors. Around 330 gigabases of sequencing data and around 88 million unique TCR sequences made up an early release that covered 640 HLA-typed donors. Donor age, sex, ethnicity and CMV serostatus were compiled together with the repertoire data. A separate validation cohort of 100 to 150 different subjects was used in addition to the roughly 700-subject first cohort. The paper's findings and limits, for the study overall: Some IMGT-functional V segments, including TRBV6-2 and TRBV6-3, could not be told apart with the 87-base-pair reads, so those segments were excluded. A total of roughly 160 TCR beta chains were listed by the study as associated with cytomegalovirus. Across donors, most TCR sequences were observed very rarely, whereas some public TCRs were present in many individuals. A later analysis found that TCR association rates varied across HLA loci, with DRB1 alleles showing the most associated TCRs and HLA-C alleles the fewest. Several of the top co-occurrence clusters appeared to be linked to parvovirus B19, influenza, CMV and Epstein-Barr virus, according to a later analysis. In a later genetic analysis, fewer N-insertions in productive TCRs were reported among donors in an Asian-associated ancestry cluster than the approximately 630-donor mean. Immune exposure information for the cohort was limited to CMV serostatus. According to the authors, the approach could potentially be generalized to other disease states and immunological phenotypes. A further reported finding was that TCR beta sequences accurately predicted the HLA-A and HLA-B alleles for most subjects in the first cohort. The earlier analysis of 587 of the donors excluded approximately 15 rarely observed V segments, including chromosome 9 orphons, because counts were too low. A later genetic analysis associated a missense DCLRE1C variant with V-gene and J-gene trimming of TCR beta chains, and an independent cohort replicated the association. The classifier was reported to diagnose cytomegalovirus status with high specificity and sensitivity in both the original and validation cohorts. Linkage disequilibrium might explain the correlated functional status among segregating V segments, but an unknown experimental factor could not be ruled out. A few of the identified cytomegalovirus-associated TCR beta chains were confirmed in vitro to be specific for cytomegalovirus antigens. In this cohort, only TCR beta chains were sequenced, and detectable features were limited by the absence of alpha or paired-chain data. In a later analysis, HLA-associated TCR beta chains were found to be more clonally expanded and to have lower generation probabilities than equally common non-associated chains. In a later analysis, most CMV-associated TCR beta chains were found to appear HLA-restricted, with HLA associations seemingly driven largely by CMV exposure. In an earlier analysis of around 500 of the donors, most TCR beta V segments appeared in productive rearrangements about 87% or about 30% of the time, broadly matching IMGT annotations. The presence/absence analyses assumed that sequencing depth was roughly uniform across donors, and that assumption may not be true. A group of highly shared sequence variants was considered likely to be a technical artifact of the sequencing pipeline. A later analysis associated around 16,000 TCR beta sequences with specific HLA alleles at a false discovery rate of 0.05. Because some donors lacked HLA typing at each locus, the association tests relied only on the typed subset. When HLA alleles, especially DR and DQ, strongly co-occurred, TCR associations were difficult to assign to individual alleles.

Counted from cysteine to phenylalanine, this CDR3 has 16 amino acids. This entry keeps only the CDR3 DNA: 48 bases, framed from base 1. The germline V gene yields KGHSH for CDR1 and LQKENI for CDR2. Deletion took 3 bases off V and 2 bases off J, with a span of 15 bases between the germline ends. Sequencing was carried out using PBMCs. The chain links TRBV18 with TRBJ2-3; a tentative D match to TRBD2 spans 7 bases. This clonotype was obtained from a woman aged 40 to 50 in good health and CMV-seronegative. The CDR3 protein is CASSPLGGGTTDTQYF. The nucleotide sequence is TGTGCCAGCTCACCTCTGGGCGGGGGCACCACAGATACGCAGTATTTT.